What follows are 20 T cell receptor beta chains derived from one specimen sequenced in a study of T cell responses to AZD1222 COVID-19 vaccine. TCRdb keeps only in-frame clones here, not all; method: immunoSEQ multiplex PCR. The sample lists about 140,000 clones; roughly 92% were seen once. This specimen was peripheral blood, taken 28 days after the second AZD1222 dose. These receptor sequences come from an adult who received the AZD1222 COVID-19 vaccine.

The chain links TRBV9 to TRBJ1-2; possible D gene TRBD1, 6 bases. The CDR3 spans 13 residues. The V gene lost 4 bases and the J gene lost 7 bases, with 14 bases spanning the gap. The germline gives CDR1 SGDLS, CDR2 YYNGEE. DNA for the CDR3: TGTGCCAGCAGCTTCATGGAGGGGGTTGGCTACACCTTC. Translating it yields CASSFMEGVGYTF.

The rearrangement links TRBV19 to TRBJ1-6; 8 bases agree with TRBD1. Losses at the gene ends were 2 bases for V and 9 bases for J; bases not matched to a gene: 0. This CDR3 spans 13 amino acids. Germline CDR1 LNHDA, CDR2 SQIVND (reference sequence). The CDR3 region has the DNA TGTGCCAGTAGTATACAGGGGGCTTCACCCCTCCACTTT. Its protein product is CASSIQGASPLHF. The entire variable domain, with the rest obtained from reference TRBV19 and TRBJ1-6, is as follows: DGGITQSPKYLFRKEGQNVTLSCEQNLNHDAMYWYRQDPGQGLRLIYYSQIVNDFQKGDIAEGYSVSREKKESFPLTVTSAQKNPTAFYLCASSIQGASPLHFGNGTRLTVT.

The gene calls are TRBV19 and TRBJ1-1; D is undetermined. CDR1 is LNHDA and CDR2 is SQIVND in the germline V gene (reference sequence). The germline V and J ends were trimmed by 2 bases and 1 base, with 14 bases remaining between them. The CDR3 is 16 residues long. The CDR3 sequence is CASSIRPPRPNTEAFF. CDR3 in DNA: TGTGCCAGTAGTATACGCCCGCCTCGCCCGAACACTGAAGCTTTCTTT.

V and J are TRBV2 and TRBJ2-5; D perhaps matches TRBD1 (5 bases). Germline V gene data show CDR1 as SNHLY and CDR2 as FYNNEI. The CDR3 has 12 amino acids. The V end lost 7 bases, the J end lost 6 bases, and 12 bases lay between the germline ends. Written as DNA, the CDR3 is TGTGCCAGCAATCCGGACATGAAGACCCAGTACTTC. It codes for CASNPDMKTQYF.

The V gene is TRBV7-8, the J gene TRBJ1-3; D might be TRBD1 (5 bases). CDR3 size: 16 residues. The germline V gene has CDR1 SGHVS and CDR2 FQNEAQ. The germline V and J ends were trimmed by 2 bases and 2 bases, with 13 bases remaining between them. CDR3 amino acids: CASSLSGRLTGNTIYF. In nucleotides, the CDR3 is TGTGCCAGCAGCTTATCGGGACGTCTGACTGGAAACACCATATATTTT.

The chain is built from TRBV6-5 and TRBJ2-3; D call uncertain. CDR3 size: 15 residues. Germline assignment: CDR1 MNHEY and CDR2 SVGAGI. V gave up 0 bases and J gave up 1 base, with 8 bases separating them. Here the CDR3 DNA reads TGTGCCAGCAGTTACTCGTCTATCGGCACAGATACGCAGTATTTT. It specifies CASSYSSIGTDTQYF.

J is TRBJ1-2 and V is TRBV5-1; 9 positions agree with TRBD1. In germline, CDR1 is SGHRS, CDR2 YFSETQ. Losses at the gene ends were 0 bases for V and 5 bases for J; bases not matched to a gene: 8. The length of the CDR3 is 16 residues. Here the CDR3 reads CASSLAGTGPVYGYTF. CDR3 DNA: TGCGCCAGCAGCTTGGCCGGGACAGGGCCCGTATATGGCTACACCTTC.

The table lists this clone with a few counts. The CDR3 DNA sequence: TGTGCCAGCAGACCCGGGACCGAGAATTCACCCCTCCACTTT. Protein: CASRPGTENSPLHF. The chain links TRBV7-2 to TRBJ1-6; tentative D call: TRBD1 (5 bases). This CDR3 has 14 residues. Trimming took 6 bases from V and 7 from J, leaving 13 bases between them. Germline lookup yields CDR1 SGHTA and CDR2 FQGNSA.

The V call is TRBV6-5, the J call TRBJ1-1; possible D gene TRBD1, 5 bases. Trimming removed 6 bases at V and 1 base at J, with 12 bases between. This CDR3 region has 14 residues. Germline V gives CDR1 MNHEY, CDR2 SVGAGI. The CDR3 loop is CASRPGLGNTEAFF. The CDR3 nucleotides read TGTGCCAGCAGACCAGGGCTCGGGAACACTGAAGCTTTCTTT.

The chain joins TRBV15 to TRBJ2-5; D tentatively reads TRBD1 or TRBD2 (5 bases each). Germline V lookup: CDR1 LNHNV, CDR2 YYDKDF (reference sequence). CDR3 length equals 15 residues. Deletions cut 0 bases from V and 0 bases from J, with 8 bases between. The CDR3 is CATSRDMGDQETQYF. The CDR3 DNA follows: TGTGCCACCAGCAGAGATATGGGGGACCAAGAGACCCAGTACTTC.

Comment on this clone: This specimen includes other DNA sequences encoding the same CDR3. The V gene is TRBV28, the J gene TRBJ2-3, with unresolved D. Germline CDR1 reads MDHEN; CDR2 reads SYDVKM. The V and J ends lost 6 bases and 1 base respectively, with 2 bases between them. This CDR3 is built from 11 residues. The CDR3 bases are TGTGCCAGCAGAGGCACAGATACGCAGTATTTT. Its protein product is CASRGTDTQYF.

The chain is built from TRBV4-2 and TRBJ2-5; 8 bases align to TRBD2. CDR1 and CDR2 from the germline V gene are LGHNA and YNFKEQ. V trimming: 2 bases; J trimming: 5 bases; junction bases outside the gene matches: 1. This CDR3 region has 13 residues. The CDR3 protein is CASSQSGSETQYF. Written as DNA, the CDR3 is TGTGCCAGCAGCCAAAGCGGGAGCGAGACCCAGTACTTC.

This clone was counted only a few times. This chain uses TRBV7-9 with TRBJ2-1; a possible D gene is TRBD2 (5 bases). This CDR3 spans 15 amino acids. Trimming removed 5 bases at V and 5 bases at J, with 16 bases between. Per germline, CDR1 SEHNR and CDR2 FQNEAQ (reference sequence). CDR3 nucleotide sequence: TGTGCCAGCAGCCCTCCAGGAGGCGGGCACAATGAGCAGTTCTTC. Its protein product is CASSPPGGGHNEQFF.

The chain is built from TRBV4-3 and TRBJ1-1, with D perhaps matching TRBD1 (6 bases). Per germline, CDR1 LGHNA and CDR2 YSLEER. This CDR3 is built from 17 residues. The V gene lost 0 bases and the J gene lost 4 bases, with 18 bases spanning the gap. CDR3 residues: CASSQDNMGGQATEAFF. The CDR3 DNA follows: TGCGCCAGCAGCCAAGATAATATGGGGGGGCAAGCCACTGAAGCTTTCTTT.

The rearrangement uses TRBV25-1 and TRBJ2-5; D is unclear. Trimming took 4 bases from V and 0 from J, leaving 9 bases between them. The CDR3 runs to 14 residues. Germline V lookup: CDR1 MGHDK, CDR2 SYGVNS. CDR3 residues: CASSGPLYQETQYF. The CDR3 DNA follows: TGTGCCAGCAGTGGCCCTCTTTACCAAGAGACCCAGTACTTC.

The V call is TRBV1, the J call TRBJ1-1. TRBV1 counts as a pseudogene. The CDR3 totals 16 residues. CDR3 bases: TGCACCAGCAGCCAAGGGCAGTCCGGGGGGTACACTGAAGCTTTCTTT. This codes for CTSSQGQSGGYTEAFF.

The V and J genes are TRBV5-5 and TRBJ1-1; TRBD1 matches 7 bases. Germline V gene sequence: CDR1 SGHKS, CDR2 YYEKEE (reference sequence). Trimming cost V 3 bases and J 10 bases; bases outside gene matches: 12. This CDR3 spans 14 amino acids. In DNA form, the CDR3 reads TGTGCCAGCAGCTGGGAACACAACAGGGGTGTAGCTTTCTTT. It translates to CASSWEHNRGVAFF.

The chain has TRBV5-6 and TRBJ2-3; 7 bases line up with TRBD1. V gave up 5 bases and J gave up 0 bases; unmatched junction bases: 12. The CDR3 has 17 amino acids. Germline V gene lookup returns CDR1 SGHDT and CDR2 YYEEEE. The CDR3 sequence is CASSLTTGQFSTDTQYF. CDR3 DNA sequence: TGTGCCAGCAGTTTGACGACAGGGCAATTTAGCACAGATACGCAGTATTTT.

The V call is TRBV4-3, the J call TRBJ1-3; D not resolved. Trimming pared 0 bases from V and 3 bases from J, leaving 15 bases between. Germline V gene sequence: CDR1 LGHNA, CDR2 YSLEER. The CDR3 length is 17 residues. The CDR3 DNA follows: TGCGCCAGCAGCCAAGAAATAGAGAAGGGTCATGGAAACACCATATATTTT. This gives the protein CASSQEIEKGHGNTIYF.

The chain is built from TRBV28 and TRBJ2-2, with D perhaps TRBD2 (6 bases). The V gene lost 7 bases and the J gene lost 4 bases, with 16 bases spanning the gap. Germline V gene lookup returns CDR1 MDHEN and CDR2 SYDVKM. CDR3 size: 15 residues. CDR3 coding DNA: TGTGCCAGCACCCCCAGCGGGCTGAGCACCGGGGAGCTGTTTTTT. It translates to CASTPSGLSTGELFF.